The entry below gives a single T cell receptor beta chain sequence along with its context. Its antigen is currently unknown. Germline lookup yields CDR1 LNHNV and CDR2 YYDKDF (reference sequence). The CDR3 runs to 15 residues. V gave up 0 bases and J gave up 1 base; unmatched junction bases: 1. This sample is drawn from a study of T cells after yellow fever vaccination. Template-switching 5'RACE yielded the TCR cDNA; a universal primer site and UMIs were added in the process. One entry per CDR3 protein results from TCRdb running MiXCR on the 5' RACE reads. The sample lists hundreds of thousands of distinct CDR3 sequences, around an eighth occurring once. Study outcomes and limitations: Post-booster reappearance was seen for most primary-vaccination clones (around 96% CD4, roughly 88% CD8).

V is TRBV15 and J is TRBJ2-5; 8 nucleotides match TRBD2. The starting material was PBMCs, obtained on the day of the yellow fever booster vaccination. The source of this sequence is a man between 25 and 39 years old who received the YFV17D yellow fever vaccine. The CDR3 loop reads CATSREAGVQETQYF. The DNA for the CDR3 is TGTGCCACCAGCAGAGAAGCGGGGGTCCAAGAGACCCAGTACTTC. Looking up the rest from reference TRBV15 and TRBJ2-5 gives the full variable domain: DAMVIQNPRYQVTQFGKPVTLSCSQTLNHNVMYWYQQKSSQAPKLLFHYYDKDFNNEADTPDNFQSRRPNTSFCFLDIRSPGLGDTAMYLCATSREAGVQETQYFGPGTRLLVL.